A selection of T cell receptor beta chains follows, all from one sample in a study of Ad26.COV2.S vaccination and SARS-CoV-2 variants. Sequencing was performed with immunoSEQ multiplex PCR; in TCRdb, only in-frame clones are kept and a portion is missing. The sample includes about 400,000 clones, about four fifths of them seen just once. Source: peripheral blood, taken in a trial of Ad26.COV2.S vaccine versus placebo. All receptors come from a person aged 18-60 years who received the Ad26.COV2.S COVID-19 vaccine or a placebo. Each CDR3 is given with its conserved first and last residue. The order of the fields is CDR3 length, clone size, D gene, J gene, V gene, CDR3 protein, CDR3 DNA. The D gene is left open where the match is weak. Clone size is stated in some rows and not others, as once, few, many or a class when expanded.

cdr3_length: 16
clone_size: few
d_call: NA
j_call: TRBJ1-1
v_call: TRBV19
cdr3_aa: CASRAGPVRMNTEAFF
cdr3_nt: TGTGCCAGTCGGGCAGGCCCGGTACGGATGAACACTGAAGCTTTCTTT

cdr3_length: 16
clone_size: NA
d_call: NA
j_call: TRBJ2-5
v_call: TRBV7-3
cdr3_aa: CASSPGGGRVQETQYF
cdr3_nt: TGTGCCAGCAGCCCCGGTGGGGGTCGCGTCCAAGAGACCCAGTACTTC

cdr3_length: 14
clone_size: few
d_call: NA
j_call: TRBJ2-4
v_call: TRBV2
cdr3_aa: CASNGMGPGNIQYF
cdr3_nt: TGTGCCAGCAATGGAATGGGTCCGGGGAACATTCAGTACTTC

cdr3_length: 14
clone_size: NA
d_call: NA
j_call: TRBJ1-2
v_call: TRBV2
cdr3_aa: CASRLDFSNYGYTF
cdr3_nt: TGTGCCAGCAGACTTGATTTCTCTAACTATGGCTACACCTTC

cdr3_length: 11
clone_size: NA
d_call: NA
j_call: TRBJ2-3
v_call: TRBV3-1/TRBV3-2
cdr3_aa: CASRMTDTQYF
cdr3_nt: TGTGCCAGCAGGATGACAGATACGCAGTATTTT

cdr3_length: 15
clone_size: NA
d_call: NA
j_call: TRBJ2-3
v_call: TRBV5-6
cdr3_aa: CASSLPSGTTDTQYF
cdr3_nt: TGTGCCAGCAGCTTGCCCTCCGGGACAACAGATACGCAGTATTTT

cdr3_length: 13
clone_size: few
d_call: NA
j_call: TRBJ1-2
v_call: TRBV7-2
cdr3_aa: CASSPRLTGGYTF
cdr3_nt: TGTGCCAGCAGCCCCAGACTCACAGGGGGCTACACCTTC

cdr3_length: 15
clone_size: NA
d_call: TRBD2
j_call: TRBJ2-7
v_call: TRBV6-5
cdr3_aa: CASVAGGTSSYEQYF
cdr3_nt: TGTGCCAGCGTAGCGGGGGGTACTAGCTCCTACGAGCAGTACTTC

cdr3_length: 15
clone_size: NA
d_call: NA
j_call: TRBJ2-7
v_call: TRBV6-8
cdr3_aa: CASILDRACSIEQYF
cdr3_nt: NA

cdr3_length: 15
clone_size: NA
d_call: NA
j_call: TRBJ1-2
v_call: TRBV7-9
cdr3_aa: CASSLLGALNYGYTF
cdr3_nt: TGTGCCAGCAGCCTCTTGGGGGCGCTTAACTATGGCTACACCTTC

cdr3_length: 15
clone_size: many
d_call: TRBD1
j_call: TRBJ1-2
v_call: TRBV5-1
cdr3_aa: CASSLEQGVLKGYTF
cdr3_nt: TGCGCCAGCAGCTTGGAACAGGGGGTTTTGAAGGGCTACACCTTC

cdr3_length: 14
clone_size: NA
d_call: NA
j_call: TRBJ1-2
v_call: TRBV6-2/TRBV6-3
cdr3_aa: CASSPGWGSQGYTF
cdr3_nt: TGTGCCAGCAGTCCCGGCTGGGGGAGTCAGGGCTACACCTTC

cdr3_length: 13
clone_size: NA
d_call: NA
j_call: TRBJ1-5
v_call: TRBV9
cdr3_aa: CASSVDGVQPQHF
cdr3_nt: TGTGCCAGCAGCGTAGACGGCGTCCAGCCCCAGCATTTT

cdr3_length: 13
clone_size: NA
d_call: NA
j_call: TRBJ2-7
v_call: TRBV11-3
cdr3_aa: CASSLSGLGEQYF
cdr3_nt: TGTGCCAGCAGCTTAAGCGGCCTGGGGGAGCAGTACTTC

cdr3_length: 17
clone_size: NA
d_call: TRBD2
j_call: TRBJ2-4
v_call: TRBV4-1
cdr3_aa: CASRGLAGGPAKNIQYF
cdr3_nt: TGCGCCAGCAGAGGACTAGCGGGAGGCCCCGCCAAAAACATTCAGTACTTC

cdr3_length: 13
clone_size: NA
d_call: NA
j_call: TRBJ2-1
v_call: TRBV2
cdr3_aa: CASARVGRGEQFF
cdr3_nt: TGTGCCAGTGCCCGGGTAGGTAGGGGTGAGCAGTTCTTC

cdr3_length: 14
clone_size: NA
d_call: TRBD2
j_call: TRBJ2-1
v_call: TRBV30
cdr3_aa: CAWSVGTSASEQFF
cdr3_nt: TGTGCCTGGAGTGTGGGGACTAGCGCCTCTGAGCAGTTCTTC

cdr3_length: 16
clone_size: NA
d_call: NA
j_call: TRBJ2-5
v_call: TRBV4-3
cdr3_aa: CASSHVMAGQGETQYF
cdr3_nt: TGCGCCAGCAGCCATGTGATGGCAGGTCAAGGAGAGACCCAGTACTTC

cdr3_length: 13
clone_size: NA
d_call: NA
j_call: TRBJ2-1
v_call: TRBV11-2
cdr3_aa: CASSLESRGEQFF
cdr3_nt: TGTGCCAGCAGCTTAGAAAGCAGGGGTGAGCAGTTCTTC

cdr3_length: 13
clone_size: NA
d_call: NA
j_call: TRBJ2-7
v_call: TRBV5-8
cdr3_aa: CASSSGMVGEQYF
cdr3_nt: TGTGCCAGCAGCTCTGGGATGGTCGGCGAGCAGTACTTC

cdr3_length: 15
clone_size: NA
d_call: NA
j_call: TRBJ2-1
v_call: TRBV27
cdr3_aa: CASVARLGAYNEQFF
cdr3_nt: TGTGCCAGCGTTGCTAGGCTAGGGGCCTACAATGAGCAGTTCTTC

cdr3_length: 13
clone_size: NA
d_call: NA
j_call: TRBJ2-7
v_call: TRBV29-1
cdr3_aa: CSVGPLKADEQYF
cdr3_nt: TGCAGCGTCGGGCCGTTAAAAGCGGACGAGCAGTACTTC

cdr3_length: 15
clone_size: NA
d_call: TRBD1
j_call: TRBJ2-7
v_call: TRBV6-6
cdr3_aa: CASTLQGTGVYEQYF
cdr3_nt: TGTGCCAGCACCTTACAGGGGACAGGGGTTTACGAGCAGTACTTC

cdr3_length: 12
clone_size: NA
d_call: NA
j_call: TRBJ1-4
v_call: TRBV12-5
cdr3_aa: CASGLALGRLFF
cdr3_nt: TGTGCTAGTGGTTTGGCCCTTGGGCGGCTGTTTTTT

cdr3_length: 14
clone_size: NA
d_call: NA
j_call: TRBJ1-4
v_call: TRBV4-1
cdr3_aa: CASSQPLRGEKLFF
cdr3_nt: TGCGCCAGCAGCCAACCCCTCCGGGGTGAAAAACTGTTTTTT

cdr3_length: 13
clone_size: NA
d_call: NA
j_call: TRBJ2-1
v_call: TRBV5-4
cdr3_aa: CASSREGLDEQFF
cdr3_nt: TGTGCCAGCAGCCGCGAGGGGTTGGATGAGCAGTTCTTC

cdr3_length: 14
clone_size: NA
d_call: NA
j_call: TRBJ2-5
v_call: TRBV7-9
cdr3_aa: CASSLGHAQETQYF
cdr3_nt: TGTGCCAGCAGCTTAGGCCACGCTCAAGAGACCCAGTACTTC

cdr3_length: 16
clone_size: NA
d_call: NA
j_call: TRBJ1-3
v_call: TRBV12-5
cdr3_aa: CASGDPQGLDGNTIYF
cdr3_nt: TGTGCTAGTGGCGACCCTCAGGGCCTGGATGGAAACACCATATATTTT

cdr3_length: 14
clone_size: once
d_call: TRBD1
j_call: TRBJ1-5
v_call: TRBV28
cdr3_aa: CASSSGTGAQPQHF
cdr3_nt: TGTGCCAGCAGTTCCGGGACAGGGGCTCAGCCCCAGCATTTT

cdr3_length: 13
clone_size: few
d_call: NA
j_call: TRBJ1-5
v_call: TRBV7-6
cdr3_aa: CASSPRRGQPQHF
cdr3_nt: TGTGCCAGCAGCCCCCGCCGGGGACAGCCCCAGCATTTT

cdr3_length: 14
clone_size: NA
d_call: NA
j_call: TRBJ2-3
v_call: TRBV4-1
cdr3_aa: CASSHWERMDTQYF
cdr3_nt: TGCGCCAGCAGCCACTGGGAAAGAATGGATACGCAGTATTTT

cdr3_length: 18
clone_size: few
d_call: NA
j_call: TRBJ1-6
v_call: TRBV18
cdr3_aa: CASSPVRTGIGYNSPLHF
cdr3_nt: TGTGCCAGCTCACCAGTACGGACGGGGATAGGGTATAATTCACCCCTCCACTTT

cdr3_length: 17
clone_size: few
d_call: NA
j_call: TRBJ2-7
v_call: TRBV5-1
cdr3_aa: CASSLSTQGLLTYEQYF
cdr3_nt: TGCGCCAGCAGCTTATCGACTCAGGGACTCCTGACCTACGAGCAGTACTTC

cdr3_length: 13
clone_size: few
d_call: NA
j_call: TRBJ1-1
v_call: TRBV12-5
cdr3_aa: CASRDGTNTEAFF
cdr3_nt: TGTGCTAGTAGGGACGGTACAAACACTGAAGCTTTCTTT

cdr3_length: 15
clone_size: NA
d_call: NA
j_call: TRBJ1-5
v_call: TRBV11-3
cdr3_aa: CASSLSREKNQPQHF
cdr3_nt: TGTGCCAGCAGCTTAAGTCGGGAGAAAAATCAGCCCCAGCATTTT

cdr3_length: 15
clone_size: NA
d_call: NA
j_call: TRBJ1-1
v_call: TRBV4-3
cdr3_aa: CASSQERLGITEAFF
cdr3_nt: TGCGCCAGCAGCCAAGAGAGGTTGGGGATCACTGAAGCTTTCTTT

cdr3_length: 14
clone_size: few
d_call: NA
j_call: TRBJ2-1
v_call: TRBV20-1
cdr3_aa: CSASSRLFAGEQFF
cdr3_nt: TGCAGTGCTAGTAGCAGGCTTTTTGCGGGTGAGCAGTTCTTC

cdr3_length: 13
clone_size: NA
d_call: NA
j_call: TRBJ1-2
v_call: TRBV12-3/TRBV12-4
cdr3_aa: CASSLEQGSGYTF
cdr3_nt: TGTGCCAGCAGTTTAGAACAGGGATCTGGCTACACCTTC